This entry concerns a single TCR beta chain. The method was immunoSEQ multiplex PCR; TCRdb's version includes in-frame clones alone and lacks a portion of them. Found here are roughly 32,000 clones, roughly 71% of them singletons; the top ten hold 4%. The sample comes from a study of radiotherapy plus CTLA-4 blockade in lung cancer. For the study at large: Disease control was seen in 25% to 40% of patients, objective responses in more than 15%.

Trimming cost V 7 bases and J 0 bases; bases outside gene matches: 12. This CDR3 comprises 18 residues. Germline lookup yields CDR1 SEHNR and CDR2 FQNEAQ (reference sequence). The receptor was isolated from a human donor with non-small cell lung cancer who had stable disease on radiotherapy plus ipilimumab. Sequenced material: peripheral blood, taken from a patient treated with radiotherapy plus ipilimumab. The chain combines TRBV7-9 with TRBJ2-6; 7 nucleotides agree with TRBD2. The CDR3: CASTPLGGTTSGANVLTF. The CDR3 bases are TGTGCCAGCACTCCTCTGGGGGGGACTACCTCTGGGGCCAACGTCCTGACTTTC.